These T cell receptor beta chains were read from a single sample in a study of a mutant IDH1 vaccine in newly diagnosed glioma. Using immunoSEQ multiplex PCR, the repertoire was profiled, and TCRdb retains in-frame clones only, with some absent. The sample holds around 33,000 clones, 80% to 90% seen once. The sample consisted of PBMCs, taken from a glioma patient treated with radiotherapy, temozolomide or both. All receptors come from a woman aged 40 to 50 with glioma. CDR3s include the opening cysteine and the closing phenylalanine or tryptophan. The order of the fields is J gene, D gene, clone size, CDR3 length, V gene, CDR3 DNA, CDR3 protein. The D gene is left open where the match is weak. Part of the rows lack a size; the others show once, few, many or a class for expanded clones.

TRBJ2-7 | NA | NA | 13 | TRBV5-8 | TGTGCCAGCAGCTTGGCCTACAGACCTGTGCAGTACTTC | CASSLAYRPVQYF
TRBJ1-2 | TRBD1 | NA | 13 | TRBV5-1 | TGCGCCAGCAGCCAAGGACAGGGCGGAGGCTACACCTTC | CASSQGQGGGYTF
TRBJ2-5 | TRBD1 | NA | 15 | TRBV6-1 | TGTGCCAGCAGGCAAGGGACAGGGGGTGTAGAGACCCAGTACTTC | CASRQGTGGVETQYF
TRBJ2-1 | NA | NA | 13 | TRBV29-1 | TGCAGCGTGTGGACAGATTCCTACAATGAGCAGTTCTTC | CSVWTDSYNEQFF
TRBJ2-7 | NA | NA | 14 | TRBV10-3 | TGTGCCATCAGTGATGCGGGAACTTCCTACGAGCAGTACTTC | CAISDAGTSYEQYF
TRBJ1-5 | NA | once | 13 | TRBV2 | TGTGCCAGCAGTGGGGGGGACCATCAGCCCCAGCATTTT | CASSGGDHQPQHF
TRBJ1-1 | NA | few | 12 | TRBV7-9 | TGTGCCAGCAGCTTAACCCGGGACGAAGCTTTCTTT | CASSLTRDEAFF
TRBJ2-1 | TRBD2 | NA | 15 | TRBV7-8 | TGTGCCAGCAGCACGGGGGGAGGCTCCTACAATGAGCAGTTCTTC | CASSTGGGSYNEQFF
TRBJ2-1 | NA | NA | 14 | TRBV5-4 | TGTGCCAGCAGCTTGGAAGGGCTCCTGGATGAGCAGTTCTTC | CASSLEGLLDEQFF
TRBJ1-1 | NA | NA | 13 | TRBV6-5 | TGTGCCAGCTCGGTATCCGGAAACACTGAAGCTTTCTTT | CASSVSGNTEAFF
TRBJ1-4 | NA | few | 17 | TRBV4-1 | TGCGCCAGCAGCCAAGATCCCCGAAGGAGGACTAATGAAAAACTGTTTTTT | CASSQDPRRRTNEKLFF
TRBJ1-2 | TRBD1 | NA | 14 | TRBV2 | TGTGCCAGCAGTGTGGCAGGGGGCGACTATGGCTACACCTTC | CASSVAGGDYGYTF
TRBJ2-7 | NA | NA | 14 | TRBV25-1 | TGTGCCAGCAGTGCGTCCCGTGGGGTCTACGAGCAGTACTTC | CASSASRGVYEQYF
TRBJ1-2 | NA | once | 15 | TRBV15 | TGTGCCACCAGCAGAGACCGGGGGGGGACCTATGGCTACACCTTC | CATSRDRGGTYGYTF
TRBJ2-4 | NA | NA | 18 | TRBV6-1 | TGTGCCAGCAGCGAAGGACAGAACTCTATCTTAGCCAAAAACATTCAGTACTTC | CASSEGQNSILAKNIQYF
TRBJ1-2 | TRBD1 | NA | 14 | TRBV4-2 | TGTGCCAGCAGCCAAGATGGACAGGACTATGGCTACACCTTC | CASSQDGQDYGYTF
TRBJ2-7 | NA | NA | 14 | TRBV2 | TGTGCCAGCAGTTTGAGTCTCGGGGGCAACGAGCAGTACTTC | CASSLSLGGNEQYF
TRBJ1-1 | TRBD1 | NA | 19 | TRBV5-5 | TGTGCCAGCAGCTTGGGGATCCGGGACAGGGTGAGATTAAACACTGAAGCTTTCTTT | CASSLGIRDRVRLNTEAFF
TRBJ1-3 | NA | NA | 15 | TRBV11-2 | TGTGCCAGCGGAAGGGGTCCTACCTCTGGAAACACCATATATTTT | CASGRGPTSGNTIYF
TRBJ1-1 | NA | NA | 15 | TRBV11-2 | TGTGCCAGCAGCTTAGAAGGGACACTTTACACTGAAGCTTTCTTT | CASSLEGTLYTEAFF
TRBJ2-7 | NA | NA | 16 | TRBV4-1 | TGCGCCAGCAGCCCCAGATCGGGGGCCCCAAACAACGAGCAGTACTTC | CASSPRSGAPNNEQYF
TRBJ1-4 | TRBD1 | NA | 15 | TRBV9 | TGTGCCAGCAGCGCGTACAGGGGGGAGGGTGAAAAACTGTTTTTT | CASSAYRGEGEKLFF
TRBJ1-1 | NA | NA | 14 | TRBV6-1 | TGTGCCAGCAGTGAAGCTGATTGGGTATTTGAAGCTTTCTTT | CASSEADWVFEAFF
TRBJ1-2 | TRBD1 | NA | 17 | TRBV5-1 | TGCGCCAGCAGCTTGGCCCCAGGTGGACAGGGGAGGGATGGCTACACCTTC | CASSLAPGGQGRDGYTF
TRBJ1-2 | NA | NA | 14 | TRBV6-5 | TGTGCCAGCAGCCCTTTACGGGGGAACTATGGCTACACCTTC | CASSPLRGNYGYTF
TRBJ2-2 | NA | NA | 15 | TRBV6-5 | TGTGCCAGCAGTTGGGGCAGAATCAACACCGGGGAGCTGTTTTTT | CASSWGRINTGELFF
TRBJ1-1 | NA | NA | 18 | TRBV9 | TGTGCCAGCAGCGTAGTTACCTCCTTCCCGGGGAGAGACACTGAAGCTTTCTTT | CASSVVTSFPGRDTEAFF
TRBJ1-5 | TRBD1 | NA | 14 | TRBV29-1 | TGCAGCGCCAGGACAGGGAATAGCAATCAGCCCCAGCATTTT | CSARTGNSNQPQHF
TRBJ1-4 | NA | once | 14 | TRBV4-1 | TGCGCCAGCAGCCGTCAGACTTGGGGGGAAAAACTGTTTTTT | CASSRQTWGEKLFF
TRBJ1-2 | NA | NA | 13 | TRBV5-6 | TGTGCCAGCAGCTCGCTAGGGGTGGATGGCTACACCTTC | CASSSLGVDGYTF
TRBJ1-1 | NA | NA | 14 | TRBV9 | TGTGCCAGCAGCGGGGGACAACTGAACACTGAAGCTTTCTTT | CASSGGQLNTEAFF
TRBJ1-2 | NA | NA | 13 | TRBV5-6 | TGTGCCAGCAGCTTCCGGCAGGCAGCTGGCTACACCTTC | CASSFRQAAGYTF
TRBJ1-3 | NA | NA | 10 | TRBV29-1 | TGCAGCGTGGGAACAGGCCCGATATATTTT | CSVGTGPIYF
TRBJ1-2 | NA | NA | 14 | TRBV29-1 | TGCAGCGTTGAACCTTCACGGAACGCGGACGGCTACACCTTC | CSVEPSRNADGYTF
TRBJ1-2 | TRBD1 | once | 15 | TRBV6-1 | TGTGCCAGCAGTGAATTCGTGGGACAGGGCTATGGCTACACCTTC | CASSEFVGQGYGYTF
TRBJ2-7 | NA | NA | 12 | TRBV30 | NA | CAWSPVGGGSSF
TRBJ1-1 | TRBD1 | NA | 15 | TRBV6-5 | TGTGCCAGCGGGGAGAGGGGGCGCGTGAACACTGAAGCTTTCTTT | CASGERGRVNTEAFF
TRBJ1-1 | TRBD1 | NA | 13 | TRBV28 | TGTGCCAGCAGTTTCAGGACAGGCCAGAGGGCTTTCTTT | CASSFRTGQRAFF
TRBJ2-2 | NA | NA | 13 | TRBV6-5 | TGTGCCAGCAGATCACACTCGTCCGGGGAGCTGTTTTTT | CASRSHSSGELFF
TRBJ1-1 | NA | NA | 14 | TRBV5-1 | TGCGCCAGCAGCCAGGGAGGGGGGAGCACTGAAGCTTTCTTT | CASSQGGGSTEAFF
TRBJ1-2 | NA | NA | 13 | TRBV9 | TGTGCCAGCAGCGCAAGTAGGAGCTATGGCTACACCTTC | CASSASRSYGYTF
TRBJ1-4 | TRBD1 | NA | 15 | TRBV4-3 | TGCGCCAGCAGCCCAGAAAGGACAGGGGGGGAAAAACTGTTTTTT | CASSPERTGGEKLFF
TRBJ2-7 | TRBD1 | NA | 15 | TRBV7-9 | TGTGCCAGCAGCCGAGACAGGGGGCGAACCTACGAGCAGTACTTC | CASSRDRGRTYEQYF
TRBJ1-1 | NA | NA | 14 | TRBV29-1 | TGCAGCGCTGGAGGGGGGGTTTTTTACACTGAAGCTTTCTTT | CSAGGGVFYTEAFF
TRBJ1-1 | NA | NA | 12 | TRBV6-5 | TGTGCCAGCAGTTTGCAGAACACTGAAGCTTTCTTT | CASSLQNTEAFF
TRBJ2-7 | TRBD2 | NA | 16 | TRBV5-1 | TGCGCCAGCAGCAGGGGACTAGCGGGAGGGCCCCACGAGCAGTACTTC | CASSRGLAGGPHEQYF
TRBJ2-5 | NA | NA | 15 | TRBV10-3 | TGTGCCATCAGTGAGTCGTGGGGCTACCAAGAGACCCAGTACTTC | CAISESWGYQETQYF
TRBJ1-5 | NA | NA | 15 | TRBV7-6 | TGTGCCAGCAGCTTAAGGGCAGGCGGTAATCAGCCCCAGCATTTT | CASSLRAGGNQPQHF
TRBJ2-7 | NA | NA | 11 | TRBV6-6 | TGTGCCAGCAGTTACTCGAATGAGCAGTACTTC | CASSYSNEQYF
TRBJ1-4 | NA | NA | 14 | TRBV13 | TGTGCCAGCAGCTTAAAACAGGGATATGAAAAACTGTTTTTT | CASSLKQGYEKLFF
TRBJ2-1 | TRBD1 | NA | 15 | TRBV6-5 | TGTGCCAGCAGAACCCCCGGGACAGGGAACAATGAGCAGTTCTTC | CASRTPGTGNNEQFF
TRBJ1-3 | NA | once | 15 | TRBV5-6 | TGTGCCAGCAGCTCGAGGGGTTACTCTGGAAACACCATATATTTT | CASSSRGYSGNTIYF
TRBJ1-4 | NA | NA | 16 | TRBV18 | TGTGCCAGCTCACCTACTTCCGGGGTAAAAAATGAAAAACTGTTTTTT | CASSPTSGVKNEKLFF
TRBJ2-1 | TRBD2 | NA | 14 | TRBV25-1 | TGTGCCAGCAGTGAATCCGGGACTAGCGGGGAGCAGTTCTTC | CASSESGTSGEQFF
TRBJ2-3 | NA | NA | 13 | TRBV7-9 | TGTGCCAGCAGCTTAGTGTATGCAGATACGCAGTATTTT | CASSLVYADTQYF
TRBJ2-5 | TRBD2 | once | 15 | TRBV7-8 | TGTGCCAGCAGCCGAGGGCGGGGGGCCCAAGAGACCCAGTACTTC | CASSRGRGAQETQYF
TRBJ2-5 | TRBD2 | NA | 15 | TRBV7-2 | TGTGCCAGCAGCAGGGGACTAGCGGCCCAAGAGACCCAGTACTTC | CASSRGLAAQETQYF
TRBJ1-1 | NA | NA | 11 | TRBV28 | TGTGCCAGCAGTTTAACTGCGGAAGCTTTCTTT | CASSLTAEAFF
TRBJ1-4 | NA | NA | 16 | TRBV5-1 | TGCGCCAGCAGCCTTCCCACGGGCGGGCAGAATGAAAAACTGTTTTTT | CASSLPTGGQNEKLFF